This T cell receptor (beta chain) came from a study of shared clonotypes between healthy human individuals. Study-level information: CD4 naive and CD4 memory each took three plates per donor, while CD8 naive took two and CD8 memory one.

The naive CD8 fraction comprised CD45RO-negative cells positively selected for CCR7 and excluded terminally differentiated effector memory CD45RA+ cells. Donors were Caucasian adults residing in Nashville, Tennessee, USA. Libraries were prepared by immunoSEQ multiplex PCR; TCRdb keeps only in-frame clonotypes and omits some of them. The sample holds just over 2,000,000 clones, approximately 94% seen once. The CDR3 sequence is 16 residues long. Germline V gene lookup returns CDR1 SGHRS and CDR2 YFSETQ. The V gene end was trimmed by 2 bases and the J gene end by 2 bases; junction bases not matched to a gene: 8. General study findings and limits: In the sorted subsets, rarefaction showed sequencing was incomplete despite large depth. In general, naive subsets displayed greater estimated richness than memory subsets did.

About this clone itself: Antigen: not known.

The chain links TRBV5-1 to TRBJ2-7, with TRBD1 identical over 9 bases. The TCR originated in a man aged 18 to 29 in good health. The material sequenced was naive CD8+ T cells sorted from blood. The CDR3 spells CASSLIPGQGPYEQYF. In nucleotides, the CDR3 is TGCGCCAGCAGCTTAATCCCGGGACAGGGACCCTACGAGCAGTACTTC.